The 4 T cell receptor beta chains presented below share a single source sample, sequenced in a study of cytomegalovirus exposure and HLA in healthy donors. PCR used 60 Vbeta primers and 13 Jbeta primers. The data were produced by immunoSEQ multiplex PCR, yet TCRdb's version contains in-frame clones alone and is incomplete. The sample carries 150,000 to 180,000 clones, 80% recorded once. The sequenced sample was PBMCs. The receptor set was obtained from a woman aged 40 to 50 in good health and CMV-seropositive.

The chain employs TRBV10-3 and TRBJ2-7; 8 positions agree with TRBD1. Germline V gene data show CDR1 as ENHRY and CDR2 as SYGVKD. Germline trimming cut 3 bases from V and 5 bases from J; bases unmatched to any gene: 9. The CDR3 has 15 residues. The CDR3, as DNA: TGTGCCATCAGTGAAGCAGGGGGCGTAATCCACGAGCAGTACTTC. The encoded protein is CAISEAGGVIHEQYF.

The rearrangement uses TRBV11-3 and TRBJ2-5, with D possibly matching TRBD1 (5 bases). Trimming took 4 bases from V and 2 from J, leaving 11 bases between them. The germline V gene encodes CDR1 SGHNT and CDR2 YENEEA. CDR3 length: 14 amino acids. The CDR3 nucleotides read TGTGCCAGCAGCTCGACAGCCTTACAAGAGACCCAGTACTTC. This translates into CASSSTALQETQYF. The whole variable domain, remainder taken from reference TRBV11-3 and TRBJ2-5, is EAGVVQSPRYKIIEKKQPVAFWCNPISGHNTLYWYLQNLGQGPELLIRYENEEAVDDSQLPKDRFSAERLKGVDSTLKIQPAELGDSAVYLCASSSTALQETQYFGPGTRLLVL.

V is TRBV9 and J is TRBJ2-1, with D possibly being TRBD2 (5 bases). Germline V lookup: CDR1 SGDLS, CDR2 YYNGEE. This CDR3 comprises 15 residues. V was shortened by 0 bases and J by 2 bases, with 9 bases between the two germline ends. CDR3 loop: CASSVGEGPYNEQFF. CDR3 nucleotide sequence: TGTGCCAGCAGCGTAGGAGAGGGCCCCTACAATGAGCAGTTCTTC.

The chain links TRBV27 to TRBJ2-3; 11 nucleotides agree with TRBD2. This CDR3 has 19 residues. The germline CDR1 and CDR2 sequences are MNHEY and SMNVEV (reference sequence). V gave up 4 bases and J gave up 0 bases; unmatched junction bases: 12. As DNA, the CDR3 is TGTGCCAGCAGTTCCGCGGGACTAGCGGATTTGATTAGCACAGATACGCAGTATTTT. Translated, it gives CASSSAGLADLISTDTQYF.